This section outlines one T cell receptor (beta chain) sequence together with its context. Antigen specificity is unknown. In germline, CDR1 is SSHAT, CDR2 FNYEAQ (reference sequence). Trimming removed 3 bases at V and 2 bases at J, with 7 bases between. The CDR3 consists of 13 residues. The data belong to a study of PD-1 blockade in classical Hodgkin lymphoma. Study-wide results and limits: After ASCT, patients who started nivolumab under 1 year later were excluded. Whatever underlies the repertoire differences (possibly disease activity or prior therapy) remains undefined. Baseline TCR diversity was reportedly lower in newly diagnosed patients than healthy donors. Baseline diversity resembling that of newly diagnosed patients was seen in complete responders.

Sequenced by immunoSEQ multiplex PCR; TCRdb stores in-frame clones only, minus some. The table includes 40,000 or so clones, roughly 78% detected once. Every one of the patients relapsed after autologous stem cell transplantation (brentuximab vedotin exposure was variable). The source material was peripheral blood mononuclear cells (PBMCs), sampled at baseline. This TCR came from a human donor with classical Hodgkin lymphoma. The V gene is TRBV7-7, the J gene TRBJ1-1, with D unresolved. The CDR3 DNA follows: TGTGCCAGCAGCTTCGGGCCTAACACTGAAGCTTTCTTT. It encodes CASSFGPNTEAFF.